One and the same sample provided the 27 T cell receptor beta chains below, sequenced in a study of blood T cell repertoires in COVID-19. Produced via immunoSEQ multiplex PCR; TCRdb's table is partial and in-frame only. The table has 150,000 or so clones, approximately 80% seen once. Sequencing used PBMCs or T cells enriched from blood (not recorded which). These receptors were collected from a woman aged 55-69 years who had recovered from COVID-19.

This chain links TRBV10-3 with TRBJ1-6, with D possibly TRBD1 on 5 matching bases. Trimming removed 3 bases at V and 8 bases at J, with 20 bases between. The germline V gene has CDR1 ENHRY and CDR2 SYGVKD. CDR3 length: 17 residues. The CDR3 region is CAISDSVSAEGDSPLHF. Here the CDR3 DNA reads TGTGCCATCAGTGATTCGGTCTCAGCCGAAGGGGATTCACCCCTCCACTTT.

The chain employs TRBV5-4 and TRBJ2-2; 11 positions match TRBD2. From germline, CDR1 is SGHNT and CDR2 YYREEE (reference sequence). The CDR3 spans 16 residues. The trim removed 3 bases at V and 3 bases at J, leaving 4 bases unmatched. This chain's CDR3 is CASSWGTSGYTGELFF. The CDR3 DNA reads TGTGCCAGCAGCTGGGGGACTAGCGGATACACCGGGGAGCTGTTTTTT. Based on the CDR3 plus reference TRBV5-4 and TRBJ2-2, the full variable domain is ETGVTQSPTHLIKTRGQQVTLRCSSQSGHNTVSWYQQALGQGPQFIFQYYREEENGRGNFPPRFSGLQFPNYSSELNVNALELDDSALYLCASSWGTSGYTGELFFGEGSRLTVL.

The chain has TRBV12-3 or TRBV12-4 and TRBJ1-2, with D possibly matching TRBD1 (6 bases). Trimming pared 7 bases from V and 6 bases from J, leaving 15 bases between. This CDR3 comprises 13 residues. The chain's CDR3 is CASTPGQRNGYTF. The CDR3 DNA sequence: TGTGCCAGCACCCCGGGACAACGCAATGGCTACACCTTC.

The chain recombines TRBV6-5 with TRBJ1-2, with a possible D match to TRBD1 (5 bases). Per the germline V gene, CDR1 is MNHEY and CDR2 is SVGAGI. The V end was cut by 4 bases, the J end by 8 bases, with 14 bases between. This CDR3 comprises 13 residues. The CDR3 loop reads CASSSAGRGGYTF. CDR3 in DNA: TGTGCCAGCAGTTCCGCAGGGAGGGGCGGCTACACCTTC.

The chain links TRBV19 to TRBJ1-4; D is undetermined. The CDR3 spans 14 residues. Trimming left V 6 bases short and J 8 bases short, with 16 bases between. Germline CDR1 is LNHDA and CDR2 is SQIVND (reference sequence). The CDR3 sequence: CASSLGWGGEKLFF. For the CDR3, the DNA is TGTGCCAGTAGCCTGGGTTGGGGAGGCGAAAAACTGTTTTTT.

This clone was seen just once. V gene TRBV9 combines with J gene TRBJ2-1; D perhaps matches TRBD1 (6 bases). This CDR3 has 14 amino acids. Trimming cost V 3 bases and J 6 bases, with 13 bases left between them. CDR1 and CDR2 (germline): SGDLS, YYNGEE. The DNA for the CDR3 is TGTGCCAGCAGCGACTACAGGGCGGGCAATGAGCAGTTCTTC. Residues: CASSDYRAGNEQFF.

The V gene is TRBV15, the J gene TRBJ2-1, with D hard to call. Germline loops: CDR1 LNHNV, CDR2 YYDKDF (reference sequence). There are 14 residues in the CDR3. The germline V and J ends were trimmed by 3 bases and 0 bases, with 6 bases remaining between them. This CDR3 is CATSSWASYNEQFF. CDR3 coding DNA: TGTGCCACCAGCAGCTGGGCCTCCTACAATGAGCAGTTCTTC. The variable domain in full, with the rest retrieved from reference TRBV15 and TRBJ2-1, is DAMVIQNPRYQVTQFGKPVTLSCSQTLNHNVMYWYQQKSSQAPKLLFHYYDKDFNNEADTPDNFQSRRPNTSFCFLDIRSPGLGDTAMYLCATSSWASYNEQFFGPGTRLTVL.

The chain is built from TRBV27 and TRBJ2-1; D ambiguous. The CDR3 sequence is 13 residues long. In germline, CDR1 is MNHEY, CDR2 SMNVEV (reference sequence). Trimming took 2 bases from V and 3 from J, leaving 5 bases between them. CDR3 nucleotide sequence: TGTGCCAGCAGTTTAACATACTACAATGAGCAGTTCTTC. It codes for CASSLTYYNEQFF.

J is TRBJ1-1 and V is TRBV19; D is unclear. The germline V and J ends were trimmed by 3 bases and 5 bases, with 13 bases remaining between them. There are 14 residues in the CDR3. Germline CDR1 and CDR2: LNHDA and SQIVND (reference sequence). CDR3 sequence reads: CASSIGRVGTEAFF. The CDR3 DNA reads as TGTGCCAGTAGTATTGGCCGGGTTGGGACTGAAGCTTTCTTT.

This clone was seen only a few times. V and J are TRBV24-1 and TRBJ1-2; D possibly corresponds to TRBD1 (5 bases). Germline CDR1 reads KGHDR; CDR2 reads SFDVKD. The CDR3 is 16 residues long. Trimming cost V 5 bases and J 0 bases, with 15 bases left between them. CDR3 nucleotides: TGTGCCACCAGTGGCCCCGCGGGGGAAGCTAACTATGGCTACACCTTC. Translation gives CATSGPAGEANYGYTF.

The J gene is TRBJ1-6, the V gene TRBV6-4; a weak D match, TRBD1 (5 bases). Per the germline V gene, CDR1 is MRHNA and CDR2 is SNTAGT. V dropped 2 bases and J dropped 10 bases, with 9 bases sitting between them. The CDR3 length is 13 residues. Here the CDR3 reads CASSDRGGSPLHF. The CDR3, as DNA: TGTGCCAGCAGTGACAGGGGTGGGTCACCCCTCCACTTT.

The rearrangement uses TRBV24-1 and TRBJ1-2; 9 nucleotides match TRBD1. With 5 bases clipped from V and 6 bases from J, the junction kept 6 bases outside the gene matches. CDR3 length: 14 residues. Germline V gene lookup returns CDR1 KGHDR and CDR2 SFDVKD. The CDR3 region has the DNA TGTGCCACCAGTGCGGCACAGGGGGCGAATGGCTACACCTTC. Protein: CATSAAQGANGYTF.

This chain joins TRBV23-1 and TRBJ2-2; maybe TRBD1 (6 bases). TRBV23-1 is an open reading frame whose function is uncertain. V dropped 4 bases and J dropped 0 bases, with 15 bases sitting between them. The CDR3 runs to 17 residues. This CDR3 reads CASSLLAGAANTGELFF. CDR3 in DNA: TGCGCCAGCAGTCTCCTAGCAGGGGCCGCGAACACCGGGGAGCTGTTTTTT.

The V and J genes are TRBV12-3 or TRBV12-4 and TRBJ1-2; no reliable D call. The CDR3 has 12 amino acids. V was shortened by 6 bases and J by 7 bases, with 12 bases between the two germline ends. Written as DNA, the CDR3 is TGTGCCAGCAGCCCAGGACTTTTTGGCTACACCTTC. Translated, it gives CASSPGLFGYTF.

The CDR3 sequence: CASSPGGVASNQPQHF. The CDR3, as DNA: TGTGCCAGCAGCCCTGGGGGGGTCGCGAGCAATCAGCCCCAGCATTTT. V gene TRBV2 combines with J gene TRBJ1-5; D possibly corresponds to TRBD1 (5 bases). Germline CDR1 SNHLY, CDR2 FYNNEI. Trimming took off 6 bases at V and 1 base at J, with 16 bases between the two ends. The CDR3 has 16 amino acids.

The chain has TRBV3-1 (or the pseudogene TRBV3-2) and TRBJ1-2; D call uncertain. V was cut by 3 bases and J by 4 bases, with 15 bases left in between. In germline, CDR1 is LGHDT, CDR2 YNNKEL (reference sequence). The CDR3 contains 15 residues. The chain's CDR3 is CASSHQQMGSYGYTF. The CDR3 nucleotides read TGTGCCAGCAGCCACCAGCAGATGGGCTCCTATGGCTACACCTTC.

The J gene is TRBJ2-3, the V gene TRBV5-4, with 7 bases identical to TRBD2. Germline CDR1 reads SGHNT; CDR2 reads YYREEE (reference sequence). CDR3 length: 16 amino acids. V was pared by 6 bases and J by 0 bases, with 10 bases of the junction left unmatched. DNA of the CDR3: TGTGCCAGCACTACTGGACTAGGACTGAGCACAGATACGCAGTATTTT. This translates into CASTTGLGLSTDTQYF. Full variable domain (rest looked up from reference TRBV5-4 and TRBJ2-3): ETGVTQSPTHLIKTRGQQVTLRCSSQSGHNTVSWYQQALGQGPQFIFQYYREEENGRGNFPPRFSGLQFPNYSSELNVNALELDDSALYLCASTTGLGLSTDTQYFGPGTRLTVL.

The chain employs TRBV5-1 and TRBJ1-6; 7 bases fit TRBD1. The germline gives CDR1 SGHRS, CDR2 YFSETQ. The length of the CDR3 is 15 residues. With V trimmed by 4 bases and J by 14 bases, 15 bases remained unmatched. CDR3 amino acids: CASSDGQELKYSLHF. The CDR3 nucleotides read TGCGCCAGCAGCGATGGACAGGAATTAAAGTATTCCCTCCACTTT.

V is TRBV28 and J is TRBJ1-4; D perhaps matches TRBD1 (5 bases). CDR1 is MDHEN and CDR2 is SYDVKM in the germline V gene. V lost 4 bases and J lost 8, with 26 bases in between. The CDR3 has 18 residues. The CDR3 nucleotides are TGTGCCAGCAGTTCCACGCCCCCCAGACAGCTCAGATCGGAAAAACTGTTTTTT. This translates into CASSSTPPRQLRSEKLFF.

This chain connects TRBV4-2 to TRBJ2-7; 10 bases fit TRBD2. J was trimmed by 6 bases and V by 0 bases; bases with no gene match: 5. The length of the CDR3 is 15 residues. Germline CDR1 is LGHNA and CDR2 is YNFKEQ. The CDR3: CASSQEAGGPGEQYF. DNA for the CDR3: TGTGCCAGCAGCCAAGAAGCGGGAGGGCCGGGCGAGCAGTACTTC.

CDR3 loop: CASSEATVGKLFF. The CDR3 bases are TGTGCCAGCAGTGAGGCGACTGTGGGAAAACTGTTTTTT. The chain combines TRBV2 with TRBJ1-4; D gene unclear. The V gene lost 3 bases and the J gene lost 10 bases, with 12 bases spanning the gap. The CDR3 consists of 13 residues. The germline V gene has CDR1 SNHLY and CDR2 FYNNEI.

The rearrangement joins TRBV6-5 to TRBJ2-7; TRBD1 matches 9 bases. CDR1 is MNHEY, CDR2 SVGAGI, per germline. CDR3 length equals 15 residues. The V gene end was trimmed by 5 bases and the J gene end by 4 bases; junction bases not matched to a gene: 9. As DNA, the CDR3 is TGTGCCAGCAGTCTAGGGGGACAGGGTTGGTACGAGCAGTACTTC. Protein sequence: CASSLGGQGWYEQYF.

This clone was counted a single time. The V gene is TRBV7-6, the J gene TRBJ2-7; D is perhaps TRBD2 (5 bases). Germline V gene lookup returns CDR1 SGHVS and CDR2 FNYEAQ. V was pared by 0 bases and J by 2 bases, with 11 bases between. The CDR3 has 15 residues. The CDR3 loop is CASSLAGEGPYEQYF. For the CDR3, the DNA is TGTGCCAGCAGCTTAGCCGGGGAAGGCCCCTACGAGCAGTACTTC.

The chain links TRBV5-1 to TRBJ1-6; D ambiguous. Germline V lookup: CDR1 SGHRS, CDR2 YFSETQ. CDR3 length: 13 residues. Trimming shortened V by 6 bases and J by 3 bases, and 7 bases separated the two germline ends. Here the CDR3 DNA reads TGCGCCAGCAACAGAGACTATAATTCACCCCTCCACTTT. It codes for CASNRDYNSPLHF.

This clone has only one observation. The chain has TRBV28 and TRBJ2-1; 9 nucleotides agree with TRBD2. V lost 4 bases and J lost 12; bases outside the gene matches: 4. CDR1 MDHEN and CDR2 SYDVKM come from the germline V gene. The CDR3 extends over 12 amino acids. CDR3 amino acids: CASSSPAGGQFF. Here the CDR3 DNA reads TGTGCCAGCAGTTCCCCAGCGGGGGGGCAGTTCTTC.

This sequence joins TRBV5-1 and TRBJ2-1, with D possibly being TRBD2 (6 bases). CDR1 is SGHRS, CDR2 YFSETQ, per germline. This CDR3 comprises 14 residues. Trimming left V 6 bases short and J 2 bases short, with 12 bases between. CDR3 nucleotides: TGCGCCAGCAAATCGGCTAGCGCCTACAATGAGCAGTTCTTC. Its protein product is CASKSASAYNEQFF. Using reference TRBV5-1 and TRBJ2-1 for the parts outside the CDR3, the full variable domain is KAGVTQTPRYLIKTRGQQVTLSCSPISGHRSVSWYQQTPGQGLQFLFEYFSETQRNKGNFPGRFSGRQFSNSRSEMNVSTLELGDSALYLCASKSASAYNEQFFGPGTRLTVL.

The table lists this clone with a count of one. This sequence joins TRBV5-6 and TRBJ2-2, with 11 bases matching TRBD2. The trim removed 4 bases at V and 4 bases at J, leaving 3 bases unmatched. This CDR3 spans 15 amino acids. Per the germline V gene, CDR1 is SGHDT and CDR2 is YYEEEE. The CDR3 DNA sequence: TGTGCCAGCAGCGGGCTAGCGGGGGGCACCGGGGAGCTGTTTTTT. As protein: CASSGLAGGTGELFF.